Listed below are T cell receptor beta chains from one sample, sequenced in a study of CD8+ T cells in alopecia areata. Profiling relied on immunoSEQ multiplex PCR, and the TCRdb table lists in-frame clones only, not all of them. The sample has about 210,000 clones; 64% are singletons. This sample comprised CD4+ T cells sorted from blood, obtained at week 4, from a patient treated with tofacitinib. The receptor set was obtained from a human donor with alopecia areata. CDR3s include the opening cysteine and the closing phenylalanine or tryptophan. The order of the fields is clone size, V gene, J gene, D gene, CDR3 DNA, CDR3 protein. D genes are given only for firm matches. Only part of the rows carry a size: once, few, many, or a class if the clone is expanded.

size: .; V: TRBV2; J: TRBJ2-2; D: TRBD2; DNA: TGTGCCAGCAGTGAAATGGGACTAGCGTCCGGGGAGCTGTTTTTT; CDR3: CASSEMGLASGELFF
size: .; V: TRBV29-1; J: TRBJ1-2; D: .; DNA: TGCAGCGTTCGGCTCCCAGCCAGGGTAGATGGCTACACCTTC; CDR3: CSVRLPARVDGYTF
size: .; V: TRBV2; J: TRBJ2-3; D: .; DNA: TGTGCCAGCAGTCCGGACAGTAGCACAGATACGCAGTATTTT; CDR3: CASSPDSSTDTQYF
size: .; V: TRBV5-1; J: TRBJ2-7; D: .; DNA: TGCGCCAGCAGCTTCTTAAACGAGCAGTACTTC; CDR3: CASSFLNEQYF
size: .; V: TRBV7-9; J: TRBJ2-5; D: .; DNA: TGTGCCAGCAGCCCCCTTGGAGGGGGCGAGACCCAGTACTTC; CDR3: CASSPLGGGETQYF
size: .; V: TRBV5-4; J: TRBJ2-5; D: .; DNA: TGTGCCAGCAGCCTCGACAGGTGGCAGACCCAGTACTTC; CDR3: CASSLDRWQTQYF
size: .; V: TRBV18; J: TRBJ2-7; D: .; DNA: TGTGCCAGCTCACTTGGGGAGGACGAGCAGTACTTC; CDR3: CASSLGEDEQYF
size: once; V: TRBV7-9; J: TRBJ1-1; D: .; DNA: TGTGCCAGCAGTAATAAAGGCAGGGAAGCTTTCTTT; CDR3: CASSNKGREAFF
size: .; V: TRBV4-2; J: TRBJ2-5; D: .; DNA: TGTGCCAGCAGCCAAGATCTGGTTGGCTCTCGTGGAAGCCAGTACTTC; CDR3: CASSQDLVGSRGSQYF
size: .; V: TRBV6-5; J: TRBJ1-1; D: TRBD1; DNA: TGTGCCAGCAGCCCGGGACAGCTGAACACTGAAGCTTTCTTT; CDR3: CASSPGQLNTEAFF
size: once; V: TRBV7-8; J: TRBJ2-3; D: .; DNA: TGTGCCAGCAGCCTCTTGGTCGAGGGGCATAGGACAGATACGCAGTATTTT; CDR3: CASSLLVEGHRTDTQYF